Reported below is one TCR beta chain. Its target is unknown. V lost 2 bases, J lost 7 bases, and 12 bases lay in between. Germline V gene data show CDR1 as PRHDT and CDR2 as FYEKMQ (reference sequence). CDR3 length: 13 amino acids. The data are from a study of cytomegalovirus exposure and HLA in healthy donors. Study results and caveats: Roughly uniform sequencing depth across donors was assumed, possibly incorrectly. Further analysis, carried out later, found HLA-associated TCR beta chains more clonally expanded than equally common other chains.

The PCR used 60 Vbeta and 13 Jbeta primers. Sequenced by immunoSEQ multiplex PCR; TCRdb stores in-frame clones only, minus some. The repertoire table contains tens of thousands of clones. This TCR was sampled from a young woman in good health and CMV-seronegative. The chain couples TRBV13 to TRBJ2-7, with unresolved D. Input material: PBMCs. CDR3 sequence: CASSLKDSREQYF. For the CDR3, the DNA is TGTGCCAGCAGCTTAAAAGATTCGAGGGAGCAGTACTTC.